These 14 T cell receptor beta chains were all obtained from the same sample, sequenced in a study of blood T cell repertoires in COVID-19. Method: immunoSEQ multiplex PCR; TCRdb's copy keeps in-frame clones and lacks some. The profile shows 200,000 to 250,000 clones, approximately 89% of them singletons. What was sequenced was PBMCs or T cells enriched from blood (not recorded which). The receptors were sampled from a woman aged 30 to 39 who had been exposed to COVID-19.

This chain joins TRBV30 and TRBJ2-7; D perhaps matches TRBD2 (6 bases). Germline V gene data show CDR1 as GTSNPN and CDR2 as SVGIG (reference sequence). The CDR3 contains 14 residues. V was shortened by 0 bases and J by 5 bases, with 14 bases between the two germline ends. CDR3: CAWSVLAGRDEQYF. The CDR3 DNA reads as TGTGCCTGGAGTGTACTGGCGGGGCGCGACGAGCAGTACTTC.

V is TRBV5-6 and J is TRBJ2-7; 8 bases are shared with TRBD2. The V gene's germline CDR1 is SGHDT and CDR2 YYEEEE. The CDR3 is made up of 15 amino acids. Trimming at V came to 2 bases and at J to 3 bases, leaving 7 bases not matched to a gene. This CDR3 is CASSLPGTRDYEQYF. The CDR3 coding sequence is TGTGCCAGCAGCTTACCCGGGACTAGGGACTACGAGCAGTACTTC.

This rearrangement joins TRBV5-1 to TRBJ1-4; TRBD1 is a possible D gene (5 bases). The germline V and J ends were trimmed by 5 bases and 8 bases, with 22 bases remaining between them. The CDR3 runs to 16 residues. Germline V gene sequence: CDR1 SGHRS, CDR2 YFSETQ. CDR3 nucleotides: TGCGCCAGCAGATCAGAGCCGGAGGGGTTGAGAGAAAAACTGTTTTTT. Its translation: CASRSEPEGLREKLFF.

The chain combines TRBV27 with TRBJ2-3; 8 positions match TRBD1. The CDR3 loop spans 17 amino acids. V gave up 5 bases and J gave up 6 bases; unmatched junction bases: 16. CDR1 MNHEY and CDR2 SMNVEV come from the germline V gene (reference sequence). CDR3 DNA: TGTGCCAGCAGTCTCAGGGGGCAGCGGCCCGGGTTGGATACGCAGTATTTT. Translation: CASSLRGQRPGLDTQYF.

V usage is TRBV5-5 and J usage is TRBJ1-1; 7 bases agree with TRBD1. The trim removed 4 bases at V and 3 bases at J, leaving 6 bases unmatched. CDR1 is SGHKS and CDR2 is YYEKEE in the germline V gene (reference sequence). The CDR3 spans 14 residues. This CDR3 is CASSALRGDTEAFF. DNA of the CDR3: TGTGCCAGCAGCGCACTCAGGGGGGACACTGAAGCTTTCTTT.

The CDR3 loop reads CAWSTGGETQYF. The CDR3 nucleotides are TGTGCCTGGAGTACCGGGGGAGAGACCCAGTACTTC. The chain recombines TRBV30 with TRBJ2-5, with D maybe TRBD2 (6 bases). Trimming removed 2 bases at V and 4 bases at J, with 8 bases between. Germline CDR1 and CDR2: GTSNPN and SVGIG (reference sequence). CDR3 length: 12 residues.

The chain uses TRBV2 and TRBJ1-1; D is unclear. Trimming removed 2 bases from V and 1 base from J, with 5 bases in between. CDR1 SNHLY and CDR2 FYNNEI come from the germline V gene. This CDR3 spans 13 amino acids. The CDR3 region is CASSETSNTEAFF. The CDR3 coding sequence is TGTGCCAGCAGTGAAACATCGAACACTGAAGCTTTCTTT.

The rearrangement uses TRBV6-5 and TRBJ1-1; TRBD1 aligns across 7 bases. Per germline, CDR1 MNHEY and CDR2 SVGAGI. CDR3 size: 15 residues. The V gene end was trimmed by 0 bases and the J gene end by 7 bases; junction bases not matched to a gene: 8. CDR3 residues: CASSYSGSQGDEAFF. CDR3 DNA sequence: TGTGCCAGCAGTTACTCCGGCAGCCAGGGGGATGAAGCTTTCTTT.

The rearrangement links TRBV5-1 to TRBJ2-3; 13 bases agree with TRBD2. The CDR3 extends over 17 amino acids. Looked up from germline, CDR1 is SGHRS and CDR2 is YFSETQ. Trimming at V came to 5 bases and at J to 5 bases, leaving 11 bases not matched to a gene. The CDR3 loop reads CASSPFTGTSGIDTQYF. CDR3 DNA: TGCGCCAGCAGTCCATTCACCGGGACTAGCGGGATAGATACGCAGTATTTT.

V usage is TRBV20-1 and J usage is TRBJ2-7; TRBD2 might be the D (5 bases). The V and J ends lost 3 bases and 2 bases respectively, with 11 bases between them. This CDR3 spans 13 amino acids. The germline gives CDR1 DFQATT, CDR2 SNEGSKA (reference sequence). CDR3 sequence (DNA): TGCAGTGCTAGTGGACTTTCACCCTACGAGCAGTACTTC. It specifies CSASGLSPYEQYF.

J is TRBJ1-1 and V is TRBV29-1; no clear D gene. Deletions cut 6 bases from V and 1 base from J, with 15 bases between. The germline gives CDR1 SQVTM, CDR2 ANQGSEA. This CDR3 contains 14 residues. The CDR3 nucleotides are TGCAGCGTGAGGTTGGGTCTCGGGAACACTGAAGCTTTCTTT. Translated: CSVRLGLGNTEAFF.

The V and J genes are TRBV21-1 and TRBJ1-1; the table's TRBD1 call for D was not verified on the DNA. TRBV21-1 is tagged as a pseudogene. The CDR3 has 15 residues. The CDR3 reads CASSADRGWNTEAFF. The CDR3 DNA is TGTGCCAGCAGCGCAGACAGGGGCTGGAACACTGAAGCTTTCTTT.

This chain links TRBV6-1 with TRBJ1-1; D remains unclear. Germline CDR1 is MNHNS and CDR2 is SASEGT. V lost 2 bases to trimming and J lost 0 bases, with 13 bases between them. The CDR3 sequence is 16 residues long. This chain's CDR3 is CASSEFSAVMNTEAFF. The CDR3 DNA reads TGTGCCAGCAGTGAATTCTCGGCGGTAATGAACACTGAAGCTTTCTTT.

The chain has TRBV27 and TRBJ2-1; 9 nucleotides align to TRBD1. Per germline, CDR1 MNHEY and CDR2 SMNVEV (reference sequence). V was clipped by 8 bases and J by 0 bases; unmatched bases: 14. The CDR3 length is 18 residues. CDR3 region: CASSFQDRGFYSYNEQFF. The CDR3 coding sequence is TGTGCCAGCTCCTTTCAGGACAGGGGCTTCTACTCCTACAATGAGCAGTTCTTC.